This T cell receptor beta chain was observed in a study of blood T cell repertoires in COVID-19. Study in general: Donors in the United States, Italy and Spain gave samples during acute or convalescent COVID-19. T cells, B-cell-depleted T cells, or PBMCs supplied cDNA or gDNA.

V shed 0 bases and J shed 0 bases, with 11 bases lying between them. The CDR3 runs 16 residues. Germline CDR1 and CDR2: SGHVS and FQNEAQ. Source study methods: Nucleated cell number was recorded as an estimate derived from reference gene primer amplification. Generated by immunoSEQ multiplex PCR, the TCRdb table keeps only in-frame clones and is missing some. The V and J calls and clone size are taken from that table; D and trimming were inferred from the DNA. Here the sample spans about 270,000 clones, around nine tenths being singletons. This chain connects TRBV7-8 to TRBJ1-1; weak D call: TRBD1 (5 bases). What was sequenced was peripheral blood. This sequence originates from a man aged 35-49 years who had recovered from COVID-19. The CDR3 nucleotides read TGTGCCAGCAGCTTAGCGGGGCGGACGGTGAACACTGAAGCTTTCTTT. Encoded protein: CASSLAGRTVNTEAFF.